This T cell receptor (beta chain) was recovered during a study of T cells in Graves' hyperthyroidism and ophthalmopathy. It was RNA transcripts that yielded the amplified TCR beta CDR3 regions. The HTBI primer set was used in a first-round RT-PCR of the TCR CDR3. Using its own MiXCR run on the multiplex PCR reads, TCRdb lists one record per CDR3 protein. The table has about 600,000 distinct CDR3 sequences, around 16% seen once. Trimming shortened V by 1 base and J by 6 bases, and 9 bases separated the two germline ends. The CDR3 runs to 13 residues. Germline V lookup: CDR1 SEHNR, CDR2 FQNEAQ (reference sequence). The sample holds many counts of this clonotype. Antigen: not known. Whole-study findings and limits: Prediction of ophthalmopathy progression came a median around 6.1 months pre-onset.

The sequenced sample consisted of blood. The chain carries TRBV7-9 and TRBJ1-1; D gene uncertain. The TCR comes from a woman between 40 and 50 years old with Graves' ophthalmopathy. In DNA form, the CDR3 reads TGTGCCAGCAGCTTAGTTTTGGACTCTGAAGCTTTCTTT. Encoded protein: CASSLVLDSEAFF. The full variable domain, in which reference TRBV7-9 and TRBJ1-1 provide the parts outside the CDR3, is DTGVSQNPRHKITKRGQNVTFRCDPISEHNRLYWYRQTLGQGPEFLTYFQNEAQLEKSRLLSDRFSAERPKGSFSTLEIQRTEQGDSAMYLCASSLVLDSEAFFGQGTRLTVV.